This T cell receptor (beta chain) was captured by sequencing in a study of T cell repertoires in cytomegalovirus infection. This clonotype is termed medium-sized. Deletions cut 1 base from V and 8 bases from J, with 17 bases between. The germline CDR1 and CDR2 sequences are SGHTA and FQGNSA. The length of the CDR3 is 15 residues. TCRdb independently ran MiXCR on the reads; one entry per CDR3 protein. The data contain some 150,000 distinct CDR3 sequences, under 8% of them seen just once; the ten biggest clones take up 18%. Sequences were obtained from PBMCs. The chain is built from TRBV7-2 and TRBJ1-2; the D gene is possibly TRBD1 (5 bases). This receptor was identified in a human donor in good health (CMV status not recorded). Some clones in this sample may be carry-over from other donors' samples. DNA of the CDR3: TGTGCCAGCAGCTTAGAGAGTCCCGCAGGGCACGGCTACACCTTC. Amino acid sequence: CASSLESPAGHGYTF.